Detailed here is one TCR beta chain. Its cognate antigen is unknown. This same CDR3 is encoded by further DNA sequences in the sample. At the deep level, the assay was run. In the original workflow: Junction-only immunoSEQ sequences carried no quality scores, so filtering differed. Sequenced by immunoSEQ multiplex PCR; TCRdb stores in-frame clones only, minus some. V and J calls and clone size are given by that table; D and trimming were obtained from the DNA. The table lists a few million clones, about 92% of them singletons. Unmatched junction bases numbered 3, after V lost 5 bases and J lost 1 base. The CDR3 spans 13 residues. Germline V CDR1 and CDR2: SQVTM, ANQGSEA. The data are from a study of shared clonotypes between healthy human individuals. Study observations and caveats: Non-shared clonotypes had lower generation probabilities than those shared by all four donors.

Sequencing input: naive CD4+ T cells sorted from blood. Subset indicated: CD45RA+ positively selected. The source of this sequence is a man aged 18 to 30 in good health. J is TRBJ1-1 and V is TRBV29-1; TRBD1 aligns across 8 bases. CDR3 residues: CSVRQGTNTEAFF. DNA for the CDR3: TGCAGCGTTCGACAGGGGACGAACACTGAAGCTTTCTTT.